The 10 T cell receptor beta chains below all came from one sample that was sequenced in a study of immune cell composition in non-small cell lung cancer. Normal lung was taken at the farthest possible site, at least 3 cm from tumour. Generated by immunoSEQ multiplex PCR, the TCRdb table keeps only in-frame clones and is missing some. Of around 9,300 clones in the sample, around 77% were seen once. The sequenced sample consisted of non-adjacent lung tissue. These receptors originate from a human donor with non-small cell lung cancer.

A single count supports this clone. The chain carries TRBV29-1 and TRBJ2-1; no clear D gene. This CDR3 contains 14 residues. Trimming shortened V by 5 bases and J by 4 bases, and 15 bases separated the two germline ends. The germline V gene encodes CDR1 SQVTM and CDR2 ANQGSEA. CDR3 nucleotides: TGCAGCGTTACGGGTCGTGGCGGTTACAATGAGCAGTTCTTC. Translated, it gives CSVTGRGGYNEQFF.

The CDR3 here is CAWSTAGLNYGYTF. For the CDR3, the DNA is TGTGCCTGGAGTACGGCTGGATTGAACTATGGCTACACCTTC. The chain joins TRBV30 to TRBJ1-2; D unresolved. The CDR3 is 14 residues long. Germline V gene lookup returns CDR1 GTSNPN and CDR2 SVGIG (reference sequence). V was pared by 2 bases and J by 2 bases, with 12 bases between.

This clone was detected a few times. The chain is built from TRBV6-5 and TRBJ2-7; D gene unclear. The CDR3 is 11 residues long. V lost 6 bases and J 3 bases, leaving 6 bases between the germline ends. Germline V gives CDR1 MNHEY, CDR2 SVGAGI. CDR3 coding DNA: TGTGCCAGCAGGTATAACTACGAGCAGTACTTC. It translates to CASRYNYEQYF.

The CDR3 loop is CASRPPHSGNYGYTF. Here the CDR3 DNA reads TGTGCCAGCAGACCCCCCCATTCAGGGAACTATGGCTACACCTTC. The chain recombines TRBV2 with TRBJ1-2, with D possibly being TRBD1 (5 bases). The ends were cut back, 6 bases at V and 2 bases at J, with 16 bases in the middle. This CDR3 has 15 amino acids. Germline CDR1 SNHLY, CDR2 FYNNEI.

The rearrangement uses TRBV15 and TRBJ1-2; a possible D gene is TRBD1 (5 bases). Trimming removed 8 bases at V and 0 bases at J, with 13 bases between. CDR1 LNHNV and CDR2 YYDKDF come from the germline V gene (reference sequence). The CDR3 extends over 14 amino acids. The CDR3 nucleotides are TGTGCCACCTCGTCAAGCAGGGCTAACTATGGCTACACCTTC. Translated, it gives CATSSSRANYGYTF.

This clone was seen a single time. The chain is built from TRBV11-2 and TRBJ2-1; TRBD2 aligns across 7 bases. The length of the CDR3 is 16 residues. Germline CDR1 reads SGHAT; CDR2 reads FQNNGV. V gave up 5 bases and J gave up 7 bases; unmatched junction bases: 14. The DNA of the CDR3 is TGTGCCAGCAGCCTGGCGCCACGGACTAGTGTAAATGAGCAGTTCTTC. Protein product: CASSLAPRTSVNEQFF.

The chain uses TRBV6-5 and TRBJ2-7; 7 positions match TRBD1. Germline lookup yields CDR1 MNHEY and CDR2 SVGAGI. CDR3 length: 15 amino acids. V lost 6 bases to trimming and J lost 2 bases; unmatched junction nucleotides: 10. This CDR3 reads CASRHRDSGPYEQYF. The CDR3 DNA is TGTGCCAGCAGGCACCGGGACAGCGGACCCTACGAGCAGTACTTC.

The chain combines TRBV5-1 with TRBJ2-3, with D maybe TRBD1 (6 bases). V was cut by 2 bases and J by 5 bases, with 12 bases left in between. The CDR3 is made up of 14 amino acids. Germline V CDR1 and CDR2: SGHRS, YFSETQ. The CDR3 DNA is TGCGCCAGCAGCTTAAGACAGGACGGAGATACGCAGTATTTT. Its protein is CASSLRQDGDTQYF.

The CDR3 here is CASSHGQGAGNYGYTF. In DNA form, the CDR3 reads TGTGCCAGCAGCCACGGACAGGGGGCCGGTAACTATGGCTACACCTTC. The chain carries TRBV5-4 and TRBJ1-2, with 11 nucleotides matching TRBD1. Losses at the gene ends were 4 bases for V and 1 base for J; bases not matched to a gene: 6. The CDR3 spans 16 residues. Germline CDR1 SGHNT, CDR2 YYREEE (reference sequence).

The gene calls are TRBV4-2 and TRBJ2-3; weak D call: TRBD1 (6 bases). The CDR3 sequence is 16 residues long. Germline V CDR1 and CDR2: LGHNA, YNFKEQ. Trimming shortened V by 1 base and J by 0 bases, and 11 bases separated the two germline ends. This CDR3 reads CASSQGGGTSTDTQYF. CDR3 DNA: TGTGCCAGCAGCCAAGGAGGGGGTACCAGCACAGATACGCAGTATTTT.